This is a list of T cell receptor beta chains from one sample in a study of blood T cells in healthy people across ages. A single record per CDR3 protein comes from TCRdb applying MiXCR to the 5' RACE reads. This repertoire shows 850,000 to 1,000,000 distinct CDR3 sequences, just over 50% found once; its top ten account for over 20%. The sample taken for sequencing was blood. Every receptor here comes from a woman aged 55-75 years in good health. The CDR3 runs from the conserved cysteine through the conserved F or W. Each record gives: CDR3 DNA, CDR3 protein, D gene, V gene, J gene, clone size. A D gene is named only where the DNA matches it firmly. Size is omitted from some rows. Given values are once, few, many or a class for expanded clones.

CDR3 DNA: TGCAGCGCCGAGGGGACAGACTATGGCTACACCTTC
CDR3 protein: CSAEGTDYGYTF
D gene: TRBD1
V gene: TRBV29-1
J gene: TRBJ1-2
clone size: few

CDR3 DNA: TGTGCCAGCAGCTCCACTCTAGCGGGAGGTCACTACGAGCAGTACTTC
CDR3 protein: CASSSTLAGGHYEQYF
D gene: TRBD2
V gene: TRBV13
J gene: TRBJ2-7
clone size: few

CDR3 DNA: TGTGCCAGCAGTTTGGACTCTAGATATTCCTACGAGCAGTACTTC
CDR3 protein: CASSLDSRYSYEQYF
D gene: .
V gene: TRBV6-6
J gene: TRBJ2-7
clone size: .

CDR3 DNA: TGTGCCAGCAGCATGCAGAAAGGGACAGCTAACTATGGCTACACCTTC
CDR3 protein: CASSMQKGTANYGYTF
D gene: TRBD1
V gene: TRBV7-2
J gene: TRBJ1-2
clone size: .

CDR3 DNA: TGCAGTGCCCAACGGGGGGCTAGCGGGACCTACGAGCAGTACTTC
CDR3 protein: CSAQRGASGTYEQYF
D gene: TRBD2
V gene: TRBV20-1
J gene: TRBJ2-7
clone size: few

CDR3 DNA: TGCGCCAGCAGCTTGGAAGGAGCGGGCCGACGGGGTTCACCCCTCCACTTT
CDR3 protein: CASSLEGAGRRGSPLHF
D gene: .
V gene: TRBV5-1
J gene: TRBJ1-6
clone size: .

CDR3 DNA: TGCGCCAGCAGACATCGCACAGATACGCAGTATTTT
CDR3 protein: CASRHRTDTQYF
D gene: .
V gene: TRBV5-1
J gene: TRBJ2-3
clone size: .

CDR3 DNA: TGCAGTGCCGACAGCGAAGAGACCCAGTACTTC
CDR3 protein: CSADSEETQYF
D gene: .
V gene: TRBV20-1
J gene: TRBJ2-5
clone size: .

CDR3 DNA: TGTGCCAGCAGCTTAATGGGGGGCTATGGCTACACCTTC
CDR3 protein: CASSLMGGYGYTF
D gene: .
V gene: TRBV7-2
J gene: TRBJ1-2
clone size: .

CDR3 DNA: TGTGCCAGTGGGGCCAGGGGGATTTGGGGCGATGGCTACACCTTC
CDR3 protein: CASGARGIWGDGYTF
D gene: TRBD1
V gene: TRBV27
J gene: TRBJ1-2
clone size: .

CDR3 DNA: TGCAGCGTTGCTCTAACCTACAATGAGCAGTTCTTC
CDR3 protein: CSVALTYNEQFF
D gene: .
V gene: TRBV29-1
J gene: TRBJ2-1
clone size: few

CDR3 DNA: TGTGCCAGCAGTGAAATTGGGGGTTCTGAAGCTTTCTTT
CDR3 protein: CASSEIGGSEAFF
D gene: .
V gene: TRBV25-1
J gene: TRBJ1-1
clone size: .

CDR3 DNA: TGTGCCAGCTCAAGTCCCCTTTACGAGCAGTACTTC
CDR3 protein: CASSSPLYEQYF
D gene: .
V gene: TRBV18
J gene: TRBJ2-7
clone size: .

CDR3 DNA: TGTGCCAGCAGTTTCGGACTAGCGGGAGGGCCTTTAGGCGCAGATACGCAGTATTTT
CDR3 protein: CASSFGLAGGPLGADTQYF
D gene: TRBD2
V gene: TRBV27
J gene: TRBJ2-3
clone size: .

CDR3 DNA: TGTGCCAGCAGCAAAGGCGCCAGGAGCTACGAGCAGTACTTC
CDR3 protein: CASSKGARSYEQYF
D gene: .
V gene: TRBV21-1
J gene: TRBJ2-7
clone size: .

CDR3 DNA: TGCAGTGCGGGGGGCGGGATCTACAATGAGCAGTTCTTC
CDR3 protein: CSAGGGIYNEQFF
D gene: .
V gene: TRBV20-1
J gene: TRBJ2-1
clone size: .

CDR3 DNA: TGTGCCAGCAGCGGGGGGGGAGGGCAAGAGACCCAGTACTTC
CDR3 protein: CASSGGGGQETQYF
D gene: TRBD2
V gene: TRBV7-2
J gene: TRBJ2-5
clone size: few

CDR3 DNA: TGCAGTGCAGAAAGGGACAGTACCTACGAGCAGTACTTC
CDR3 protein: CSAERDSTYEQYF
D gene: TRBD1
V gene: TRBV20-1
J gene: TRBJ2-7
clone size: .

CDR3 DNA: TGTGCCAGCAGCTTAGGCCTACGGGAGGTTGTAACAGATACGCAGTATTTT
CDR3 protein: CASSLGLREVVTDTQYF
D gene: TRBD2
V gene: TRBV13
J gene: TRBJ2-3
clone size: .

CDR3 DNA: TGCAGTGCTAGAGATTGGGGCAGCACAGATACGCAGTATTTT
CDR3 protein: CSARDWGSTDTQYF
D gene: .
V gene: TRBV20-1
J gene: TRBJ2-3
clone size: .

CDR3 DNA: TGTGCCAGCTCCCCTGGACTAGCGGGAGTCGGAGGTGCCTACGAGCAGTACTTC
CDR3 protein: CASSPGLAGVGGAYEQYF
D gene: TRBD2
V gene: TRBV18
J gene: TRBJ2-7
clone size: .

CDR3 DNA: TGTGCCAGCAGCCACCTACGGGTAGACTCCTACGAGCAGTACTTC
CDR3 protein: CASSHLRVDSYEQYF
D gene: .
V gene: TRBV16
J gene: TRBJ2-7
clone size: .

CDR3 DNA: TGCAGTGCTAGGGCCGGGAGCACAGATACGCAGTATTTT
CDR3 protein: CSARAGSTDTQYF
D gene: .
V gene: TRBV20-1
J gene: TRBJ2-3
clone size: few

CDR3 DNA: TGCGCCAGCAGCCTACGGGACACTCGACGCGCTTTCTTT
CDR3 protein: CASSLRDTRRAFF
D gene: .
V gene: TRBV4-1
J gene: TRBJ1-1
clone size: .

CDR3 DNA: TGTGCCAGCAGTTACGGTGGTTCTGGGGGGACGCTCCACTTT
CDR3 protein: CASSYGGSGGTLHF
D gene: .
V gene: TRBV6-6
J gene: TRBJ1-6
clone size: few

CDR3 DNA: TGTGCCAGCAGCAAAGTGGGGACAGGGGTTTATCACGAGCAGTACTTC
CDR3 protein: CASSKVGTGVYHEQYF
D gene: .
V gene: TRBV21-1
J gene: TRBJ2-7
clone size: .

CDR3 DNA: TGCCGTGCTAGAGAGGGCAGGGAAGGGCGAGAGACCCAGTACTTC
CDR3 protein: CRAREGREGRETQYF
D gene: .
V gene: TRBV20-1
J gene: TRBJ2-5
clone size: once

CDR3 DNA: TGCAGCATTCGTGGGATCGATGGCTACACCTTC
CDR3 protein: CSIRGIDGYTF
D gene: .
V gene: TRBV29-1
J gene: TRBJ1-2
clone size: .

CDR3 DNA: TGCAGTGCTGCCCGACAGGGAAGGGATGAAAAACTGTTTTTT
CDR3 protein: CSAARQGRDEKLFF
D gene: TRBD1
V gene: TRBV20-1
J gene: TRBJ1-4
clone size: .

CDR3 DNA: TGCGCCAGCAGCTTGGGGATATCGGGAATACAAGAGACCCAGTACTTC
CDR3 protein: CASSLGISGIQETQYF
D gene: .
V gene: TRBV5-1
J gene: TRBJ2-5
clone size: once

CDR3 DNA: TGTGCCAGCAGCCCCACGGTGCTACGAGATACGCAGTATTTT
CDR3 protein: CASSPTVLRDTQYF
D gene: .
V gene: TRBV6-1
J gene: TRBJ2-3
clone size: .

CDR3 DNA: TGTGCCAGCAGCCAATGGGGGGGACCGTACTCTGGGGCCAACGTCCTGACTTTC
CDR3 protein: CASSQWGGPYSGANVLTF
D gene: TRBD2
V gene: TRBV3-1
J gene: TRBJ2-6
clone size: .

CDR3 DNA: TGTGCCAGCAGTGTCCACGAGCAGTACTTC
CDR3 protein: CASSVHEQYF
D gene: .
V gene: TRBV2
J gene: TRBJ2-7
clone size: .

CDR3 DNA: TGCGTCAGCAGCTTGGTCCCCGGGACAGGGGGCCACGAGCAGTACTTC
CDR3 protein: CVSSLVPGTGGHEQYF
D gene: TRBD1
V gene: TRBV5-1
J gene: TRBJ2-7
clone size: .

CDR3 DNA: TGTGCCAGCAGTACCCAAGGGAGGGGAAAGTTCACCTACGAACAGTACTTC
CDR3 protein: CASSTQGRGKFTYEQYF
D gene: TRBD2
V gene: TRBV25-1
J gene: TRBJ2-7
clone size: .

CDR3 DNA: TGCGCCAGCAGCCAAGATGTAGACAGGGTATCTGAGCAGTACTTC
CDR3 protein: CASSQDVDRVSEQYF
D gene: TRBD1
V gene: TRBV4-3
J gene: TRBJ2-7
clone size: .